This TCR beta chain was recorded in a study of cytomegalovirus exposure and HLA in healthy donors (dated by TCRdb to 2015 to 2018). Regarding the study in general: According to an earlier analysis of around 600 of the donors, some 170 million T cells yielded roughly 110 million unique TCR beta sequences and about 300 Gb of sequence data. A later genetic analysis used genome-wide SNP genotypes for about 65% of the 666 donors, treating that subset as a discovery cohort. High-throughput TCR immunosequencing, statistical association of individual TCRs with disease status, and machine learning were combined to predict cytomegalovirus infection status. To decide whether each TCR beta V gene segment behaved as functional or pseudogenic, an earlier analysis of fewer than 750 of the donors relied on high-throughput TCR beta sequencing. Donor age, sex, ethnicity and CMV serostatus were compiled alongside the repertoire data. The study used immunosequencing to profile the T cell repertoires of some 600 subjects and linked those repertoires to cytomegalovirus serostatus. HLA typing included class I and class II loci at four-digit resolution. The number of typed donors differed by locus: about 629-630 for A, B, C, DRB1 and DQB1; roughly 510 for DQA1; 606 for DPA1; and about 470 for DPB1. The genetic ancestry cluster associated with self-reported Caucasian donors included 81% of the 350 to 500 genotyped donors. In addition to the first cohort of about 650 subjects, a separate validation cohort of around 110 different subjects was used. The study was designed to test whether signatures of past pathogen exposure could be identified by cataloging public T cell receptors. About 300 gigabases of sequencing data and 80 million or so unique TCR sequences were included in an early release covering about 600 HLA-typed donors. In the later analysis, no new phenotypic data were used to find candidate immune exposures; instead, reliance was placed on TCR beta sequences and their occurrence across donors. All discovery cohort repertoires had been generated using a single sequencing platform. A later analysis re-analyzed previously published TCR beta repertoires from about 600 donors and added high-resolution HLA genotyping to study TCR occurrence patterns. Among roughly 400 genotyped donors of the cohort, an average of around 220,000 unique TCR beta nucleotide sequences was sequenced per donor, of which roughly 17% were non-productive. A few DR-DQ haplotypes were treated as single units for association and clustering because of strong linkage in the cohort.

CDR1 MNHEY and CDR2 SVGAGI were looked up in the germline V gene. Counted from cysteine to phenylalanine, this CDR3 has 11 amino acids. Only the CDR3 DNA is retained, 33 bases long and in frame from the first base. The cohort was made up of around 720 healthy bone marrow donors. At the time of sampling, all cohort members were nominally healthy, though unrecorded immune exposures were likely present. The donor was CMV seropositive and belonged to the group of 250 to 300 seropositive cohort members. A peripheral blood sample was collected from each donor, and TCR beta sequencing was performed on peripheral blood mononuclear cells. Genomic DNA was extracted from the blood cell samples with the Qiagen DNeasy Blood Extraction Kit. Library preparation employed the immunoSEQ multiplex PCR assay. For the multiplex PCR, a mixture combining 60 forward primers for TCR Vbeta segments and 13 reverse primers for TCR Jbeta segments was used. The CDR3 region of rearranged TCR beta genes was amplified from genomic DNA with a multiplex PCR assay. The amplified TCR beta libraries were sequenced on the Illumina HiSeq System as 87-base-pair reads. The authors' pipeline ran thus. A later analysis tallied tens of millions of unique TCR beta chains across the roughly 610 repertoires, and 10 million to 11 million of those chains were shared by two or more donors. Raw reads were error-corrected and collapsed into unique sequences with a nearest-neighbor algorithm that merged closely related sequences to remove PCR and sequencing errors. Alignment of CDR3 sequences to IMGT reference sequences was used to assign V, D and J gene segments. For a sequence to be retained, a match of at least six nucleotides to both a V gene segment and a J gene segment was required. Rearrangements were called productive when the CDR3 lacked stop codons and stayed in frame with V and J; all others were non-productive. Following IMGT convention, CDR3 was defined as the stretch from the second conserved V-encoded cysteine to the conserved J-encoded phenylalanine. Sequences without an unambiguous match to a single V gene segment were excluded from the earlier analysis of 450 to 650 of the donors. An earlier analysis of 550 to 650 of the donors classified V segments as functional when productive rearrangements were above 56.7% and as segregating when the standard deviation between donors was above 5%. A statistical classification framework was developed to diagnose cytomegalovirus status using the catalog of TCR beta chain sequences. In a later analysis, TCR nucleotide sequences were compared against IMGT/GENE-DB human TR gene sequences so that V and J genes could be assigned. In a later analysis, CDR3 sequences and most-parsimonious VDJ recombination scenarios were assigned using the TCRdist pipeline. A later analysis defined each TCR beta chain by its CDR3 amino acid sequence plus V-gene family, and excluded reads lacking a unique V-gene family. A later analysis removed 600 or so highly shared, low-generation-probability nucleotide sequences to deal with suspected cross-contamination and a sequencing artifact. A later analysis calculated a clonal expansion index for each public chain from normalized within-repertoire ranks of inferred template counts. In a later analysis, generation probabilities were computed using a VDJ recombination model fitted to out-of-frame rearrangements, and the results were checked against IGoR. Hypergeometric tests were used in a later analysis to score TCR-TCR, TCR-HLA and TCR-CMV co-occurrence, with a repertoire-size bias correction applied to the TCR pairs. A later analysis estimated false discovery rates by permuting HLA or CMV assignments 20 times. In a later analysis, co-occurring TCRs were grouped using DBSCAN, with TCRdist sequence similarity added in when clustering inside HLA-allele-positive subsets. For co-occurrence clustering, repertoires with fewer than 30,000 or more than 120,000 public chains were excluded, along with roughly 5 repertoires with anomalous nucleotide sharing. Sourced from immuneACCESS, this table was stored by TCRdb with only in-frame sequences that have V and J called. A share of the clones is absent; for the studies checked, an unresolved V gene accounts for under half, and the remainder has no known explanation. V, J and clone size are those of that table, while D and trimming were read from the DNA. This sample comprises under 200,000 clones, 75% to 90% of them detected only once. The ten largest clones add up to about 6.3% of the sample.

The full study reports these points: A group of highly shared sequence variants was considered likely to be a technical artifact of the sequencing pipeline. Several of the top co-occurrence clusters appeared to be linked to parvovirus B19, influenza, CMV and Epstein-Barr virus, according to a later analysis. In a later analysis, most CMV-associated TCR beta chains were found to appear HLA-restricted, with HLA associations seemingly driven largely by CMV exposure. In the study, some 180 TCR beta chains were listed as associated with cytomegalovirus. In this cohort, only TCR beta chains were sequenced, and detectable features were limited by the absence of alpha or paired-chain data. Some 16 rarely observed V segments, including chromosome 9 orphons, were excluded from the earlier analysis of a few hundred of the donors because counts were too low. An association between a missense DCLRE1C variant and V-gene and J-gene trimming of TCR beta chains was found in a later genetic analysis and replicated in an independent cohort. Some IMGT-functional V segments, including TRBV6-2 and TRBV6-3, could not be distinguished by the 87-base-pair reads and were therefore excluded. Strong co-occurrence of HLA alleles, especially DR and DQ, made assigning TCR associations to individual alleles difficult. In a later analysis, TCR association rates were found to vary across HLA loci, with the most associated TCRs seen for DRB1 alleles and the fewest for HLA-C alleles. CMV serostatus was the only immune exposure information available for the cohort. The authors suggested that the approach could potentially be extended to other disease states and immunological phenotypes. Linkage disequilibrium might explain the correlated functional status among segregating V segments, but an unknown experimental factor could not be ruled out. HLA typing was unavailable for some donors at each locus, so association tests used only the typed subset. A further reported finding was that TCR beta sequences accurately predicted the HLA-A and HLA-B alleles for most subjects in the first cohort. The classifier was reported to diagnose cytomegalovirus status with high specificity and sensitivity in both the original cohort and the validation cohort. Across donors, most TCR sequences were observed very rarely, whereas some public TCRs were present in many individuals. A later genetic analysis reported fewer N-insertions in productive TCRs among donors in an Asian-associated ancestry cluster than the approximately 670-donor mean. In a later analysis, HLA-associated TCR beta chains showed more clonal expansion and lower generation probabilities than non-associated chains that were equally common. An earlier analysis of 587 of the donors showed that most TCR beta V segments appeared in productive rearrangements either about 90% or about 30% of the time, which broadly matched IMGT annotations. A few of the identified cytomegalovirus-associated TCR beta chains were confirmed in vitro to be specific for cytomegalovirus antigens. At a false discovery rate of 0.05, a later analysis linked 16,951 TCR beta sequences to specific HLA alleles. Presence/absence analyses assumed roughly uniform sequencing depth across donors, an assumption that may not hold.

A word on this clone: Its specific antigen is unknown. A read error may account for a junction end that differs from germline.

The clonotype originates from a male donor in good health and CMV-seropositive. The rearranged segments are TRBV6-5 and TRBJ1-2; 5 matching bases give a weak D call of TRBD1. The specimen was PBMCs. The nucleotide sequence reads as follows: TGTGCCAGCAGTTCGCGGACAAGGGTCGAGTTC. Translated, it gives CASSSRTRVEF.